These 5 T cell receptor beta chains were all obtained from the same sample, sequenced in a study of blood T cell repertoires in COVID-19 (dated by TCRdb to about 2020). Library construction relied on the immunoSEQ multiplex PCR assay. TCRdb obtained this table from immuneACCESS and retained in-frame rearrangements with V and J assigned. These tables miss some clones; where compared with another copy, unresolved V genes account for less than half of the shortfall, and the remainder is unexplained. The sample table holds approximately 290,000 clones, of which about nine tenths were seen once. Jointly, the top ten make up 2.2% of the sample. Source material: peripheral blood. The receptors stem from a woman between 25 and 40 years old with COVID-19, enrolled during active disease.

The chain uses TRBV5-6 and TRBJ1-5, with no clear D. The CDR3 contains 14 residues. Between the trimmed V and J ends, which lost 0 bases and 3 bases, there was a span of 7 bases. CDR1 and CDR2 (germline): SGHDT, YYEEEE. The CDR3 loop is CASSLGRINQPQHF. The CDR3 DNA sequence: TGTGCCAGCAGCTTGGGGAGGATCAATCAGCCCCAGCATTTT. Looking up the rest from reference TRBV5-6 and TRBJ1-5 gives the full variable domain: DAGVTQSPTHLIKTRGQQVTLRCSPKSGHDTVSWYQQALGQGPQFIFQYYEEEERQRGNFPDRFSGHQFPNYSSELNVNALLLGDSALYLCASSLGRINQPQHFGDGTRLSIL.

The chain employs TRBV11-3 and TRBJ2-1; 11 bases line up with TRBD2. CDR3 length equals 17 residues. The V gene's germline CDR1 is SGHNT and CDR2 YENEEA. J lost 7 bases, V lost 5 bases, and 13 bases had no gene match. The CDR3 nucleotides read TGTGCCAGCAGCCCCCATTTAGCGGGAGGGCCGGGAAATGAGCAGTTCTTC. Translated: CASSPHLAGGPGNEQFF.

This clone appeared once. V is TRBV9 and J is TRBJ1-3, with 7 positions matching TRBD1. This CDR3 region has 14 residues. Germline assignment: CDR1 SGDLS and CDR2 YYNGEE. V shed 0 bases, J shed 4 bases, and the junction held 1 base outside the gene matches. The DNA of the CDR3 is TGTGCCAGCAGCGTAGGACAGGGAGGAAACACCATATATTTT. Encoded protein: CASSVGQGGNTIYF.

The CDR3 here is CASSPGARNTGELFF. CDR3 bases: TGTGCCAGCAGCCCCGGAGCGAGAAACACCGGGGAGCTGTTTTTT. The rearrangement uses TRBV9 and TRBJ2-2, with D unclear. The CDR3 runs 15 residues. Germline values: CDR1 SGDLS, CDR2 YYNGEE. Trimming removed 4 bases at V and 2 bases at J, with 12 bases between.

This chain connects TRBV9 to TRBJ1-1; TRBD1 is a possible D gene (6 bases). The V end lost 3 bases, the J end lost 3 bases, and 9 bases lay between the germline ends. Germline V gene sequence: CDR1 SGDLS, CDR2 YYNGEE. This CDR3 spans 13 amino acids. The CDR3 region is CASSEGGHTEAFF. The CDR3 DNA reads as TGTGCCAGCAGCGAGGGGGGGCACACTGAAGCTTTCTTT.